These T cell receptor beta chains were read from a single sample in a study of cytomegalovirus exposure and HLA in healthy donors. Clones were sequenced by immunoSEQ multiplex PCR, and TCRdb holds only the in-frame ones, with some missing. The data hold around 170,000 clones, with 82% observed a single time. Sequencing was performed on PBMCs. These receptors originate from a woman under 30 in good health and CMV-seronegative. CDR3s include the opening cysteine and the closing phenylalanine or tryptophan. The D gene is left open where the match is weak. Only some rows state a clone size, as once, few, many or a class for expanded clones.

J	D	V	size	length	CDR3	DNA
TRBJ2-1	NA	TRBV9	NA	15	CASSETGRANNEQFF	TGTGCCAGCAGCGAAACCGGGCGGGCGAACAATGAGCAGTTCTTC
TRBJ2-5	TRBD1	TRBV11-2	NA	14	CASSQTGGQETQYF	TGTGCCAGCAGCCAAACAGGGGGGCAAGAGACCCAGTACTTC
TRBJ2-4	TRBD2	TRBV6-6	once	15	CASTYSGGGKNIQYF	TGTGCCAGCACCTATTCCGGGGGGGGCAAAAACATTCAGTACTTC
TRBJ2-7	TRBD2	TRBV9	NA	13	CASSVATSGEQYF	TGTGCCAGCAGCGTAGCGACTAGCGGCGAGCAGTACTTC
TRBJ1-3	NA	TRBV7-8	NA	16	CASSPEPSLSGNTIYF	TGTGCCAGCAGCCCCGAGCCTAGCCTCTCTGGAAACACCATATATTTT
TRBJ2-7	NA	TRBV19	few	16	CASSIMGGRGFREQYF	TGTGCCAGTAGTATAATGGGCGGACGCGGGTTTCGCGAGCAGTACTTC
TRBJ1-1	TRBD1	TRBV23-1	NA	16	CASSQSWDSPNTEAFF	TGCGCCAGCAGTCAATCGTGGGACAGCCCGAACACTGAAGCTTTCTTT
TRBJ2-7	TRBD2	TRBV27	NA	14	CASSSTSDRYEQYF	TGTGCCAGCAGTTCAACTAGCGACCGATACGAGCAGTACTTC
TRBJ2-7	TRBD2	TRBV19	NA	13	CASSTSGLVEQYF	TGTGCCAGTAGTACTAGCGGACTGGTCGAGCAGTACTTC
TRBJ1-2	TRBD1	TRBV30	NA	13	CAWSAGTGNGYTF	TGTGCCTGGAGTGCTGGGACAGGGAATGGCTACACCTTC
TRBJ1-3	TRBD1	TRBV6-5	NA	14	CASSSDRGGDTIYF	TGTGCCAGCAGTTCGGACAGGGGAGGAGACACCATATATTTT